The 21 T cell receptor beta chains listed next were all sequenced from one sample in a study of T cell repertoires in cytomegalovirus infection. No antigens are known for them. MiXCR, applied by TCRdb to the reads, yields one record per CDR3 protein. The sample carries fewer than 850,000 distinct CDR3 sequences, about 29% recorded once. This specimen consisted of cultured CD8+ T cells from PBMCs, obtained from culture after CMV antigen stimulation. These receptors originate from a human donor in good health (CMV status not recorded). Some clones in this sample may be carry-over from other donors' samples.

The rearrangement links TRBV4-1 to TRBJ2-5; D is unclear. The germline V gene encodes CDR1 MGHRA and CDR2 YSYEKL. Trimming removed 1 base from V and 5 bases from J, with 8 bases in between. The CDR3 is 13 residues long. The CDR3 region is CASSQVLLETQYF. The CDR3 DNA sequence: TGCGCCAGCAGCCAAGTCCTTCTGGAGACCCAGTACTTC.

The genes are TRBV7-6 and TRBJ1-1; D may be TRBD1 (5 bases). Trimming cost V 6 bases and J 1 base, with 15 bases left between them. In germline, CDR1 is SGHVS, CDR2 FNYEAQ. CDR3 length equals 15 residues. For the CDR3, the DNA is TGTGCCAGCAGTTCTACGGACACGGCGAACACTGAAGCTTTCTTT. It is translated as CASSSTDTANTEAFF.

V is TRBV2 and J is TRBJ1-1; the D gene is possibly TRBD1 (5 bases). Germline loops: CDR1 SNHLY, CDR2 FYNNEI. Deletions cut 11 bases from V and 7 bases from J, with 8 bases between. The CDR3 contains 9 residues. CDR3 region: CAGGVEAFF. CDR3 sequence (DNA): TGTGCCGGGGGGGTTGAAGCTTTCTTT.

This clonotype has just a few counts. The rearrangement joins TRBV6-1 to TRBJ1-5; D is perhaps TRBD1 (5 bases). V was clipped by 6 bases and J by 4 bases, with 16 bases between them. CDR3 length: 15 amino acids. In germline, CDR1 is MNHNS, CDR2 SASEGT. The CDR3 region has the DNA TGTGCCAGCAGGTTAATTCAGGGCCCTAATCAGCCCCAGCATTTT. Its translation is CASRLIQGPNQPQHF.

This clonotype showed up just once. V and J are TRBV7-9 and TRBJ1-1, with TRBD1 identical over 7 bases. This CDR3 contains 16 residues. With V trimmed by 5 bases and J by 2 bases, 11 bases remained unmatched. Germline lookup yields CDR1 SEHNR and CDR2 FQNEAQ (reference sequence). CDR3 sequence (DNA): TGTGCCAGCAGCCCGCATACAGGGGCGCGTAACACTGAAGCTTTCTTT. Translation: CASSPHTGARNTEAFF.

This clonotype was observed at least ten times. This chain's CDR3 is CASSLDRRTIYF. Here the CDR3 DNA reads TGTGCCAGCAGCCTCGACAGACGGACCATATATTTT. The chain combines TRBV7-2 with TRBJ1-3; a possible D gene is TRBD1 (5 bases). This CDR3 has 12 amino acids. Germline CDR1 is SGHTA and CDR2 is FQGNSA. The V and J ends lost 5 bases and 10 bases respectively, with 12 bases between them. The complete variable domain, with remaining parts taken from reference TRBV7-2 and TRBJ1-3, reads GAGVSQSPSNKVTEKGKDVELRCDPISGHTALYWYRQSLGQGLEFLIYFQGNSAPDKSGLPSDRFSAERTGGSVSTLTIQRTQQEDSAVYLCASSLDRRTIYFGEGSWLTVV.

V and J are TRBV6-5 and TRBJ2-5; TRBD1 matches at 7 bases. CDR1 is MNHEY, CDR2 SVGAGI, per germline. The trim removed 10 bases at V and 5 bases at J, leaving 13 bases unmatched. This CDR3 has 14 amino acids. CDR3 residues: CATWVGQFGETQYF. For the CDR3, the DNA is TGTGCCACCTGGGTGGGACAGTTTGGGGAGACCCAGTACTTC.

CDR3 coding DNA: TGCAGCGTCGAAAGGGGTATAGGGGACACTGAAGCTTTCTTT. Translation: CSVERGIGDTEAFF. V and J are TRBV29-1 and TRBJ1-1, with TRBD1 as a possible D gene (5 bases). The germline V gene has CDR1 SQVTM and CDR2 ANQGSEA. Between the trimmed V and J ends, which lost 6 bases and 3 bases, there was a span of 17 bases. This CDR3 spans 14 amino acids.

This clonotype came up a few times. The CDR3 protein is CSVEGVKSSYNEQFF. DNA of the CDR3: TGCAGCGTTGAAGGTGTCAAGAGCTCCTACAATGAGCAGTTCTTC. The V gene is TRBV29-1, the J gene TRBJ2-1; D is undetermined. The CDR3 contains 15 residues. CDR1 and CDR2 from the germline V gene are SQVTM and ANQGSEA. Trimming left V 1 base short and J 0 bases short, with 10 bases between.

The chain combines TRBV27 with TRBJ2-1, with D tentatively TRBD2 (7 bases). Trimming left V 1 base short and J 9 bases short, with 22 bases between. Germline lookup yields CDR1 MNHEY and CDR2 SMNVEV (reference sequence). The CDR3 is 17 residues long. The CDR3 DNA reads as TGTGCCAGCAGTTTATGGGGCTTTGGGGGGGCAGGAGTTGAGCAGTTCTTC. As protein: CASSLWGFGGAGVEQFF.

CDR3 nucleotide sequence: TGTGCCAGCAGTGGGGGGACAGGGGGCCGCTCCTACGAGCAGTACTTC. Amino acid sequence: CASSGGTGGRSYEQYF. The chain employs TRBV25-1 and TRBJ2-7; the match to TRBD1 covers 12 bases. The V and J ends lost 4 bases and 0 bases, in that order; junction bases with no gene match: 4. CDR3 length: 16 amino acids. CDR1 is MGHDK and CDR2 is SYGVNS in the germline V gene.

The genes are TRBV14 and TRBJ1-4; no clear D. CDR3 length equals 16 residues. Trimming stripped 0 bases from V and 5 bases from J, with 13 bases between. In germline, CDR1 is SGHDN, CDR2 FVKESK. CDR3 coding DNA: TGTGCCAGCAGCCAAGACGGCGCATTCTCGAATGAAAAACTGTTTTTT. Translated, it gives CASSQDGAFSNEKLFF. The variable domain in full, with the rest retrieved from reference TRBV14 and TRBJ1-4, is EAGVTQFPSHSVIEKGQTVTLRCDPISGHDNLYWYRRVMGKEIKFLLHFVKESKQDESGMPNNRFLAERTGGTYSTLKVQPAELEDSGVYFCASSQDGAFSNEKLFFGSGTQLSVL.

The CDR3 DNA reads TGTGCCTGGGGCGGTGGGACGACGGACACCATATATTTT. Translation gives CAWGGGTTDTIYF. The chain carries TRBV30 and TRBJ1-3; TRBD1 might be the D (5 bases). Trimming pared 5 bases from V and 8 bases from J, leaving 16 bases between. The germline gives CDR1 GTSNPN, CDR2 SVGIG (reference sequence). The CDR3 spans 13 residues.

V gene TRBV7-6 combines with J gene TRBJ2-7; maybe TRBD1 (6 bases). The ends were cut back, 7 bases at V and 2 bases at J, with 15 bases in the middle. The CDR3 runs 14 residues. The germline V gene has CDR1 SGHVS and CDR2 FNYEAQ. DNA for the CDR3: TGTGCCAGCACCTTGACAGCAGGGGCCTACGAGCAGTACTTC. Protein product: CASTLTAGAYEQYF. Complete variable domain (other parts from reference TRBV7-6 and TRBJ2-7): GAGVSQSPRYKVTKRGQDVALRCDPISGHVSLYWYRQALGQGPEFLTYFNYEAQQDKSGLPNDRFSAERPEGSISTLTIQRTEQRDSAMYRCASTLTAGAYEQYFGPGTRLTVT.

There are a few counts of this clonotype. The rearrangement links TRBV6-1 to TRBJ2-1; 7 nucleotides align to TRBD1. Trimming removed 7 bases from V and 9 bases from J; junction bases left unmatched: 3. Per germline, CDR1 MNHNS and CDR2 SASEGT. The CDR3 sequence is 11 residues long. The CDR3 DNA is TGTGCCAGCAAACAGGGGAGTGAGCAGTTCTTC. The encoded protein is CASKQGSEQFF.

This clonotype appeared many times. The gene calls are TRBV7-3 and TRBJ2-6; no reliable D call. V was shortened by 5 bases and J by 4 bases, with 12 bases between the two germline ends. The CDR3 has 15 residues. Germline V gene data show CDR1 as SGHTA and CDR2 as FQGTGA. The CDR3 DNA is TGTGCCAGCAGCCTGAGAAAAACGGGGGCCAACGTCCTGACTTTC. Amino acid sequence: CASSLRKTGANVLTF.

For this clonotype: As the CDR3 is not closed by the conserved phenylalanine or tryptophan, this likely results from a read error. The chain has TRBV7-6 and TRBJ2-5; TRBD1 agrees at 11 bases. CDR1 and CDR2 from the germline V gene are SGHVS and FNYEAQ. The CDR3 runs to 15 residues. J gave up 1 base and V 6 bases, and 4 bases lay outside the gene matches. The CDR3 DNA is TGTGCCAGCAGTCCCGGGACAGGGGGCCAAGAGACCCAGTACTGC. Protein: CASSPGTGGQETQYC.

This clonotype was seen a few times. The rearrangement links TRBV27 to TRBJ2-2, with D possibly being TRBD2 (5 bases). Germline V gene lookup returns CDR1 MNHEY and CDR2 SMNVEV (reference sequence). The V and J ends lost 6 bases and 0 bases respectively, with 11 bases between them. The CDR3 has 15 amino acids. In DNA form, the CDR3 reads TGTGCCAGCAGCAACCACGGGGCGAACACCGGGGAGCTGTTTTTT. Its protein is CASSNHGANTGELFF.

The chain carries TRBV6-5 and TRBJ2-2, with D unresolved. CDR1 is MNHEY and CDR2 is SVGAGI in the germline V gene. CDR3 length: 15 amino acids. V was trimmed by 0 bases and J by 3 bases, leaving 8 bases between them. The CDR3 DNA sequence: TGTGCCAGCAGTTACTCTCGGATTTACACCGGGGAGCTGTTTTTT. This gives the protein CASSYSRIYTGELFF.

This clonotype was seen many times. The CDR3 DNA reads TGTGCCAGCAGCCCCGGACTAGCGGGGGGGCCGCGCCTTCACGGCATTCAGTACTTC. This codes for CASSPGLAGGPRLHGIQYF. The chain uses TRBV7-2 and TRBJ2-4; 15 bases match TRBD2. Germline CDR1 is SGHTA and CDR2 is FQGNSA. This CDR3 is built from 19 residues. Losses at the gene ends were 5 bases for V and 9 bases for J; bases not matched to a gene: 17.

This clonotype showed up many times. The genes are TRBV7-6 and TRBJ2-7; possibly TRBD1 for D (6 bases). V gave up 1 base and J gave up 3 bases, with 13 bases separating them. The germline V gene encodes CDR1 SGHVS and CDR2 FNYEAQ. This CDR3 comprises 15 residues. The CDR3 region is CASSLGKGVSYEQYF. The CDR3 region has the DNA TGTGCCAGCAGCTTAGGGAAGGGGGTAAGCTACGAGCAGTACTTC.